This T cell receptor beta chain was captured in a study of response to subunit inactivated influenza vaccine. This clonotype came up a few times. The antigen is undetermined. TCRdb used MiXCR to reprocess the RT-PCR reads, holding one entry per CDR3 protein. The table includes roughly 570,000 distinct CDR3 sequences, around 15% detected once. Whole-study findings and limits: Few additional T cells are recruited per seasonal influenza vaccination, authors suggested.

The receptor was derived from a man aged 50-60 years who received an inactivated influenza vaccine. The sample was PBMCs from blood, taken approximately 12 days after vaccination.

The CDR3: CSARAPSGSPNEQFF. DNA of the CDR3: TGCAGTGCTAGAGCCCCTAGCGGGAGTCCCAATGAGCAGTTCTTC. This chain connects TRBV20-1 to TRBJ2-1, with 10 bases identical to TRBD2. Unmatched junction bases numbered 6, after V lost 1 base and J lost 6 bases. Germline V gives CDR1 DFQATT, CDR2 SNEGSKA (reference sequence). This CDR3 comprises 15 residues.